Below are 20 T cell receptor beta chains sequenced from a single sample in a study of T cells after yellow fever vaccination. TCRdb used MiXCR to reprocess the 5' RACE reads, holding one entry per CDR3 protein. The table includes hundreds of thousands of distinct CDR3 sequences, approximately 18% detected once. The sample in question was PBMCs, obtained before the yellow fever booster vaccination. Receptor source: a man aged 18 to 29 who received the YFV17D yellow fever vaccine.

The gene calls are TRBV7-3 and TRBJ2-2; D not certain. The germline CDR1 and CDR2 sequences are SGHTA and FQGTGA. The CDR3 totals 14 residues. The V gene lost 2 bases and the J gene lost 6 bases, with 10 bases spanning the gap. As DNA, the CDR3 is TGTGCCAGCAGCTTAGGTCATCCTTCCGGGGAGCTGTTTTTT. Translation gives CASSLGHPSGELFF.

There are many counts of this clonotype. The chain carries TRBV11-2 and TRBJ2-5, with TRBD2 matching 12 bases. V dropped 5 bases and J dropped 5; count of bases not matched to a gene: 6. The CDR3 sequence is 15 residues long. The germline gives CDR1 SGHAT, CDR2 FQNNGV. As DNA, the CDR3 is TGTGCCAGCAGCCAGACTAGCGGGGGTGGTGAGACCCAGTACTTC. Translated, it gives CASSQTSGGGETQYF.

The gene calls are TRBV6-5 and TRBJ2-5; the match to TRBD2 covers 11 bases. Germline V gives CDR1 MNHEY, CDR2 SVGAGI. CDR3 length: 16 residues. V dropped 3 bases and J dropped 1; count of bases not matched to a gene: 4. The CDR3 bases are TGTGCCAGCAGTTATGGAGGGACTAGCGGCCAAGAGACCCAGTACTTC. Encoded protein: CASSYGGTSGQETQYF.

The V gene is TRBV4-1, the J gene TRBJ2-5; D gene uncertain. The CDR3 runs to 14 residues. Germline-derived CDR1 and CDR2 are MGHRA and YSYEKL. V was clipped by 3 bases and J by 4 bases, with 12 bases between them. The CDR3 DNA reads TGCGCCAGCAGCCACCTAGGATACCTAGAGACCCAGTACTTC. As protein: CASSHLGYLETQYF.

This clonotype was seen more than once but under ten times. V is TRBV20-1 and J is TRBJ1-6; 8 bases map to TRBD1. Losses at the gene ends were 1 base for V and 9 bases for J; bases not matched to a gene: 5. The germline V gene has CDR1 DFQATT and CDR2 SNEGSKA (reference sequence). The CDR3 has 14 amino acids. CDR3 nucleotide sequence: TGCAGTGCTAGAGCACAGGGGGACGGTTCACCCCTCCACTTT. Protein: CSARAQGDGSPLHF.

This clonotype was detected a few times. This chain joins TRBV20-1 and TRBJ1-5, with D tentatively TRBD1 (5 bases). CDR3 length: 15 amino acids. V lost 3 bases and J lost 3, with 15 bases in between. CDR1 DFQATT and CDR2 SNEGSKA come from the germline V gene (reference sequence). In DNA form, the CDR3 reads TGCAGTGCTAGGCCCGGGGGATCCACCAATCAGCCCCAGCATTTT. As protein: CSARPGGSTNQPQHF.

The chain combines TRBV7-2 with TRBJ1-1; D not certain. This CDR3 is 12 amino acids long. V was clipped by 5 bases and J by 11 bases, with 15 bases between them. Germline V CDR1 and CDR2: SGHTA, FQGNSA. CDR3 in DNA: TGTGCCAGCAGCCTCCCCGGCGCCCGCGCTTTCTTT. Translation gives CASSLPGARAFF. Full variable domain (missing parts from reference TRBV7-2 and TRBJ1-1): GAGVSQSPSNKVTEKGKDVELRCDPISGHTALYWYRQSLGQGLEFLIYFQGNSAPDKSGLPSDRFSAERTGGSVSTLTIQRTQQEDSAVYLCASSLPGARAFFGQGTRLTVV.

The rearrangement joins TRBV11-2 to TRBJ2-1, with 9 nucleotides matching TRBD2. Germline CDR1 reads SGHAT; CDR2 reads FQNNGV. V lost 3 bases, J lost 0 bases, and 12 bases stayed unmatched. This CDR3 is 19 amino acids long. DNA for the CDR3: TGTGCCAGCAGCTTTAGGGTGGGGGGTAGCGGGGGCTCCTACAATGAGCAGTTCTTC. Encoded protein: CASSFRVGGSGGSYNEQFF.

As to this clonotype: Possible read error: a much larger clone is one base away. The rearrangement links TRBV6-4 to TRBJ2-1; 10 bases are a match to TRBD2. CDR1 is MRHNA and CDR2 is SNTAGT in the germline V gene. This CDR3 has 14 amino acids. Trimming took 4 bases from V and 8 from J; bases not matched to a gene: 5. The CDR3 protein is CASSGLAGNYEQFF. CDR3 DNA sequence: TGTGCCAGCAGTGGACTAGCGGGTAACTATGAGCAGTTCTTC.

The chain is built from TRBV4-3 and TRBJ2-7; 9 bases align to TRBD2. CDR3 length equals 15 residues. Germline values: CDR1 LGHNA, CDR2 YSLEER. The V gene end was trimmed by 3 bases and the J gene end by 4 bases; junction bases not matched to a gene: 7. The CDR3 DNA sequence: TGCGCCAGCAGCCAGGGCGGGACTAGCTCGTACGAGCAGTACGTC. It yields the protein CASSQGGTSSYEQYV.

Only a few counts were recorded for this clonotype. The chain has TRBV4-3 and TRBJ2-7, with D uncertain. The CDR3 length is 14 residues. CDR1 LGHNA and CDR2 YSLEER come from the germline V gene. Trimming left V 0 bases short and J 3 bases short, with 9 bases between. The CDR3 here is CASSQDAYSYEQYF. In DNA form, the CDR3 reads TGCGCCAGCAGCCAAGATGCGTATAGCTACGAGCAGTACTTC.

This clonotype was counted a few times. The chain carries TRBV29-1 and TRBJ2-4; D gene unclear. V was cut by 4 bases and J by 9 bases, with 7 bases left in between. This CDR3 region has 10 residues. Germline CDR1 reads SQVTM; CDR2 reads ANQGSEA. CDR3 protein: CSVGHAIQYF. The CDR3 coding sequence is TGCAGCGTTGGCCATGCCATTCAGTACTTC.

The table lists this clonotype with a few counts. The CDR3 spells CASSQTSGDQETQYF. CDR3 DNA sequence: TGTGCCAGCAGCCAGACTAGCGGGGACCAAGAGACCCAGTACTTC. The chain couples TRBV3-1 to TRBJ2-5, with 11 positions matching TRBD2. CDR3 length: 15 amino acids. Germline CDR1 LGHDT, CDR2 YNNKEL (reference sequence). V shed 3 bases and J 0 bases; nucleotides not matched to a gene: 0.

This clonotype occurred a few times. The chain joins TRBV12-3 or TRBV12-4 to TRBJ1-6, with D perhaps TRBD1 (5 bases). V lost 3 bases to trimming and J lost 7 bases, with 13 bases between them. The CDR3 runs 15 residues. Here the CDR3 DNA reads TGTGCCAGCAGTTTGGGGGAATTGGGGAATTCACCCCTCCACTTT. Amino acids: CASSLGELGNSPLHF.

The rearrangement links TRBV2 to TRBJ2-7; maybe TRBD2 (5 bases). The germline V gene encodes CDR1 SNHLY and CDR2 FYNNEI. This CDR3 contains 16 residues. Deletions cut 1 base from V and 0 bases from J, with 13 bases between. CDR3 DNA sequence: TGTGCCAGCAGTGAAGACGGAGGTGGTGGCTCCTACGAGCAGTACTTC. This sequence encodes CASSEDGGGGSYEQYF.

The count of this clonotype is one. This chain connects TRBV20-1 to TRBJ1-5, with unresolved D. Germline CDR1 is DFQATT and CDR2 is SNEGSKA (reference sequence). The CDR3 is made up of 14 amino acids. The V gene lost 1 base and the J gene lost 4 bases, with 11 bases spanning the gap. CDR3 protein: CSARVGLDNQPQHF. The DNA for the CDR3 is TGCAGTGCTAGAGTCGGCCTCGATAATCAGCCCCAGCATTTT.

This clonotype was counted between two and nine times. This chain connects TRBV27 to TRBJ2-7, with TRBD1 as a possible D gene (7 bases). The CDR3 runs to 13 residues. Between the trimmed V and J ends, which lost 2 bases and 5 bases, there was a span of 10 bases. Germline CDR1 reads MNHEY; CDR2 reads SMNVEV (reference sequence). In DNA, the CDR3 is TGTGCCAGCAGTTTAATCAGGGGGGACGAGCAGTACTTC. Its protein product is CASSLIRGDEQYF.

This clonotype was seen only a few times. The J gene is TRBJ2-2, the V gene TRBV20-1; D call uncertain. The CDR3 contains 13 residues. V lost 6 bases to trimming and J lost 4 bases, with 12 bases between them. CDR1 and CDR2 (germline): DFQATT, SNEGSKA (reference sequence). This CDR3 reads CSALKESTGELFF. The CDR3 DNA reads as TGCAGTGCCTTAAAGGAGAGCACCGGGGAGCTGTTTTTT.

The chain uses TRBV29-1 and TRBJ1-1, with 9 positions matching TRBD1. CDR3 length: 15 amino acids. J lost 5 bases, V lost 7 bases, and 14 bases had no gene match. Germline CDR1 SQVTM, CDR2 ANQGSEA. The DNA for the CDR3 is TGCAGCGCCACTACTACCGGGACAGGGCAGACTGAAGCTTTCTTT. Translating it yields CSATTTGTGQTEAFF.

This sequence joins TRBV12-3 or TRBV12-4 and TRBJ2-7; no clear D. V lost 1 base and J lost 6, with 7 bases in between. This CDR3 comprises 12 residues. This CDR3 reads CASSLETGEQYF. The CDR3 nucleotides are TGTGCCAGCAGTTTAGAAACGGGCGAGCAGTACTTC.